The 17 T cell receptor beta chains below all came from one sample that was sequenced in a study of shared clonotypes between healthy human individuals. The assay was immunoSEQ multiplex PCR, and TCRdb's table has in-frame clones only and misses some. The repertoire holds a few million clones, with about 92% as singletons. The sequenced sample was naive CD4+ T cells sorted from blood. Subset reported: CD45RA+ positively selected. All receptors come from a man younger than 30 in good health.

This clone appeared a single time. The CDR3 sequence is CASRGRQGAYEQYF. In DNA form, the CDR3 reads TGCGCCAGCAGGGGGCGACAGGGGGCCTACGAGCAGTACTTC. V gene TRBV5-1 combines with J gene TRBJ2-7, with 9 bases fitting TRBD1. The CDR3 has 14 amino acids. CDR1 SGHRS and CDR2 YFSETQ come from the germline V gene. Trimming removed 5 bases from V and 2 bases from J; junction bases left unmatched: 5. Supplemented by reference TRBV5-1 and TRBJ2-7, the full variable domain reads KAGVTQTPRYLIKTRGQQVTLSCSPISGHRSVSWYQQTPGQGLQFLFEYFSETQRNKGNFPGRFSGRQFSNSRSEMNVSTLELGDSALYLCASRGRQGAYEQYFGPGTRLTVT.

About this clone: Its ends do not fully match the called genes, so a read error is possible. Other DNA sequences in this specimen translate into the identical CDR3. The chain employs TRBV11-2 and TRBJ1-3; D uncertain. The CDR3 is 14 residues long. Germline lookup yields CDR1 SGHAT and CDR2 FQNNGV. The DNA of the CDR3 is TGCGCCAGCAGCCACGGGGTCTCTGGAAACACCATATATTTT. Its translation: CASSHGVSGNTIYF.

V gene TRBV10-1 combines with J gene TRBJ2-7; 14 bases fit TRBD2. V was clipped by 4 bases and J by 3 bases; unmatched bases: 2. The length of the CDR3 is 15 residues. Per germline, CDR1 WNHNN and CDR2 SYGVQD (reference sequence). The CDR3 DNA follows: TGCGCCAGCAGTGCGGGGACTAGCGGGAGCTACGAGCAGTACTTC. Its translation is CASSAGTSGSYEQYF.

The rearrangement joins TRBV30 to TRBJ2-2; the match to TRBD1 covers 11 bases. The CDR3 extends over 16 amino acids. Looked up from germline, CDR1 is GTSNPN and CDR2 is SVGIG (reference sequence). The V segment lost 3 bases and the J segment 8 bases; nucleotides outside the gene matches: 11. The CDR3 spells CAWSPSGTGGRGELFF. The DNA for the CDR3 is TGTGCCTGGAGCCCTTCCGGGACAGGGGGACGGGGGGAGCTGTTTTTT.

The chain is built from TRBV6-5 and TRBJ2-7; D gene ambiguous. V was pared by 2 bases and J by 4 bases, with 9 bases between. This CDR3 has 13 amino acids. Germline lookup yields CDR1 MNHEY and CDR2 SVGAGI. This CDR3 is CASSYAIGYEQYF. In DNA, the CDR3 is TGTGCCAGCAGTTACGCCATCGGGTACGAGCAGTACTTC.

The chain uses TRBV19 and TRBJ1-5; D gene unclear. The length of the CDR3 is 14 residues. The ends were cut back, 3 bases at V and 6 bases at J, with 12 bases in the middle. Germline CDR1 is LNHDA and CDR2 is SQIVND (reference sequence). CDR3 sequence (DNA): TGTGCCAGTAGTATTGGATTCGGCACTCAGCCCCAGCATTTT. Protein: CASSIGFGTQPQHF. Full variable domain (remainder filled in from reference TRBV19 and TRBJ1-5): DGGITQSPKYLFRKEGQNVTLSCEQNLNHDAMYWYRQDPGQGLRLIYYSQIVNDFQKGDIAEGYSVSREKKESFPLTVTSAQKNPTAFYLCASSIGFGTQPQHFGDGTRLSIL.

This clone came up once. This chain links TRBV9 with TRBJ2-3, with 7 bases fitting TRBD2. The V segment lost 0 bases and the J segment 2 bases; nucleotides outside the gene matches: 6. This CDR3 spans 16 amino acids. Germline values: CDR1 SGDLS, CDR2 YYNGEE. CDR3 nucleotide sequence: TGTGCCAGCAGCGTAGGCGTTAGCGGGCTCACAGATACGCAGTATTTT. Encoded protein: CASSVGVSGLTDTQYF.

The chain uses TRBV6-5 and TRBJ2-1; the D gene could be TRBD1 or TRBD2 (5 bases each). This CDR3 region has 12 residues. Germline assignment: CDR1 MNHEY and CDR2 SVGAGI. V was pared by 6 bases and J by 9 bases, with 12 bases between. CDR3 nucleotide sequence: TGTGCCAGCAGCTGGGACCAGCTTGAGCAGTTCTTC. Protein: CASSWDQLEQFF.

This rearrangement joins TRBV18 to TRBJ1-1; weak D call: TRBD1 (5 bases). This CDR3 is built from 16 residues. Germline CDR1 KGHSH, CDR2 LQKENI. V was pared by 4 bases and J by 1 base, with 16 bases between. CDR3 sequence reads: CASSRRSGGKNTEAFF. Here the CDR3 DNA reads TGTGCCAGCTCACGCCGGTCGGGGGGAAAGAACACTGAAGCTTTCTTT. Full variable domain (rest looked up from reference TRBV18 and TRBJ1-1): NAGVMQNPRHLVRRRGQEARLRCSPMKGHSHVYWYRQLPEEGLKFMVYLQKENIIDESGMPKERFSAEFPKEGPSILRIQQVVRGDSAAYFCASSRRSGGKNTEAFFGQGTRLTVV.

Worth noting for this clone: Distinct nucleotide sequences in the sample also encode this CDR3. The chain is built from TRBV7-2 and TRBJ2-2; no firm D call. Looked up from germline, CDR1 is SGHTA and CDR2 is FQGNSA. V gave up 0 bases and J gave up 2 bases, with 4 bases separating them. The CDR3 extends over 14 amino acids. The CDR3 region is CASSLAANTGELFF. Here the CDR3 DNA reads TGTGCCAGCAGCTTAGCGGCCAACACCGGGGAGCTGTTTTTT.

The chain carries TRBV7-2 and TRBJ2-2; 13 positions match TRBD2. The CDR3 runs 18 residues. Germline V gives CDR1 SGHTA, CDR2 FQGNSA. The V and J ends lost 3 bases and 4 bases, in that order; junction bases with no gene match: 8. CDR3 loop: CASSFGLAGAVSTGELFF. In DNA, the CDR3 is TGTGCCAGCAGCTTCGGACTAGCGGGAGCAGTTTCCACCGGGGAGCTGTTTTTT.

Notes on this clone: This same CDR3 is encoded by further DNA sequences in the sample. The chain carries TRBV30 and TRBJ2-7; 7 bases are shared with TRBD1. The CDR3 is made up of 12 amino acids. V was pared by 1 base and J by 6 bases, with 3 bases of the junction left unmatched. CDR1 and CDR2 (germline): GTSNPN, SVGIG (reference sequence). This CDR3 reads CAWSATGSEQYF. CDR3 nucleotide sequence: TGTGCCTGGAGTGCGACAGGGAGCGAGCAGTACTTC. Full variable domain (outside the CDR3, taken from reference TRBV30 and TRBJ2-7): SQTIHQWPATLVQPVGSPLSLECTVEGTSNPNLYWYRQAAGRGLQLLFYSVGIGQISSEVPQNLSASRPQDRQFILSSKKLLLSDSGFYLCAWSATGSEQYFGPGTRLTVT.

The genes are TRBV6-6 and TRBJ2-6; no firm D call. The CDR3 has 13 amino acids. The V and J ends lost 6 bases and 13 bases respectively, with 16 bases between them. The germline V gene has CDR1 MNHNY and CDR2 SVGAGI (reference sequence). The CDR3: CASRGAEPRVLTF. The CDR3 DNA follows: TGTGCCAGCAGGGGTGCAGAACCCCGAGTCCTGACTTTC.

The chain uses TRBV10-3 and TRBJ1-2; D remains ambiguous. This CDR3 is 14 amino acids long. Trimming took 7 bases from V and 4 from J, leaving 16 bases between them. CDR1 is ENHRY and CDR2 is SYGVKD in the germline V gene. For the CDR3, the DNA is TGTGCCATCAAAGTCGAAGGATTCGGCTATGGCTACACCTTC. This gives the protein CAIKVEGFGYGYTF.

The V and J genes are TRBV28 and TRBJ2-2, with D perhaps TRBD2 (6 bases). V was clipped by 2 bases and J by 6 bases, with 10 bases between them. The CDR3 runs 14 residues. The germline gives CDR1 MDHEN, CDR2 SYDVKM. CDR3 sequence reads: CASSLGGAAGELFF. In nucleotides, the CDR3 is TGTGCCAGCAGTTTAGGCGGGGCGGCCGGGGAGCTGTTTTTT.

The chain has TRBV6-1 and TRBJ2-2; 8 nucleotides match TRBD1. V lost 4 bases to trimming and J lost 1 base; unmatched junction nucleotides: 5. This CDR3 contains 16 residues. Germline CDR1 MNHNS, CDR2 SASEGT. The CDR3 coding sequence is TGTGCCAGCAGTGCCCGGGACAGGCTGAACACCGGGGAGCTGTTTTTT. This encodes CASSARDRLNTGELFF.

This CDR3 is CASSRQGGSYEQYF. CDR3 nucleotides: TGTGCCAGCAGCCGACAGGGGGGGTCCTACGAGCAGTACTTC. This chain joins TRBV14 and TRBJ2-7, with 9 positions matching TRBD1. The germline gives CDR1 SGHDN, CDR2 FVKESK. The CDR3 has 14 residues. Trimming cost V 4 bases and J 1 base; bases outside gene matches: 2.